These 16 T cell receptor beta chains were sequenced from one sample in a study of T cells in Graves' hyperthyroidism and ophthalmopathy. TCR beta CDR3 regions were amplified from RNA. A set of HTBI primers served as the primers for a first-round RT-PCR of the TCR CDR3. TCRdb reprocessed the multiplex PCR reads with MiXCR, giving one entry per CDR3 protein. Of about 350,000 distinct CDR3 sequences in the sample, 14% were seen once. Sequencing used blood. The source is a woman aged 25 to 45 with Graves' hyperthyroidism.

This clonotype was observed a handful of times. The chain combines TRBV7-9 with TRBJ2-1; 9 bases map to TRBD2. Looked up from germline, CDR1 is SEHNR and CDR2 is FQNEAQ (reference sequence). This CDR3 has 15 residues. V lost 2 bases, J lost 8 bases, and 7 bases stayed unmatched. CDR3 residues: CASSLFAGGLHEQFF. Written as DNA, the CDR3 is TGTGCCAGCAGCTTATTTGCGGGAGGGCTTCATGAGCAGTTCTTC. The full variable domain, with the rest looked up from reference TRBV7-9 and TRBJ2-1, is DTGVSQNPRHKITKRGQNVTFRCDPISEHNRLYWYRQTLGQGPEFLTYFQNEAQLEKSRLLSDRFSAERPKGSFSTLEIQRTEQGDSAMYLCASSLFAGGLHEQFFGPGTRLTVL.

CDR3 sequence reads: CSATGTQLEAFF. CDR3 bases: TGCAGTGCAACCGGGACACAACTTGAAGCTTTCTTT. The V call is TRBV20-1, the J call TRBJ1-1, with a weak D call TRBD1 (6 bases). V shed 6 bases and J shed 7 bases, with 15 bases lying between them. The CDR3 spans 12 residues. Germline-derived CDR1 and CDR2 are DFQATT and SNEGSKA (reference sequence).

This clonotype has a handful of counts. A read error is possible here, since a much larger clone lies one base away. This rearrangement joins TRBV7-6 to TRBJ2-1; unclear D gene. This CDR3 region has 14 residues. Per the germline V gene, CDR1 is SGHVS and CDR2 is FNYEAQ. Trimming stripped 1 base from V and 2 bases from J, with 6 bases between. The CDR3 loop reads CASSLDGPYNEQFF. The DNA of the CDR3 is TGTGCCAGCAGCTTAGACGGGCCCTACAATGAGCAGTTCTTC.

This clonotype was observed at least ten times. The rearrangement uses TRBV2 and TRBJ1-1; D is undetermined. V was clipped by 8 bases and J by 7 bases, with 20 bases between them. CDR3 size: 14 residues. CDR1 is SNHLY and CDR2 is FYNNEI in the germline V gene. The DNA for the CDR3 is TGTGCCAGCGTAGGACCACGGAAACCCCTTGAAGCTTTCTTT. This codes for CASVGPRKPLEAFF.

To note about this clonotype: A clone one base away is much larger, so this may be a read error. The J gene is TRBJ2-1, the V gene TRBV7-3, with no clear D. Trimming removed 4 bases from V and 5 bases from J, with 18 bases in between. The CDR3 covers 16 residues. Germline V gives CDR1 SGHTA, CDR2 FQGTGA. In DNA form, the CDR3 reads TGTGCCAGCAGCTCCTCTGCGAGAGTAGGGAACAATGAGCAGTTCTTC. Protein product: CASSSSARVGNNEQFF. The variable domain in full, completed from reference TRBV7-3 and TRBJ2-1, reads GAGVSQTPSNKVTEKGKYVELRCDPISGHTALYWYRQSLGQGPEFLIYFQGTGAADDSGLPNDRFFAVRPEGSVSTLKIQRTERGDSAVYLCASSSSARVGNNEQFFGPGTRLTVL.

The rearrangement joins TRBV28 to TRBJ2-1; D is perhaps TRBD1 or TRBD2 (6 bases each). The length of the CDR3 is 18 residues. Germline CDR1 is MDHEN and CDR2 is SYDVKM. V gave up 5 bases and J gave up 3 bases, with 23 bases separating them. CDR3 protein: CASSPRAGLKGVYNEQFF. The CDR3 nucleotides read TGTGCCAGCAGTCCTAGAGCGGGCCTTAAGGGGGTCTACAATGAGCAGTTCTTC.

At least ten counts were recorded for this clonotype. The chain uses TRBV6-2 or TRBV6-3 and TRBJ2-7; tentative D call: TRBD1 (6 bases). V was trimmed by 5 bases and J by 4 bases, leaving 18 bases between them. Germline V lookup: CDR1 MNHEY, CDR2 SVGEGT. This CDR3 has 15 residues. The CDR3 bases are TGTGCCAGCAGTCCGGGGACATACATAGGGTACGAGCAGTACTTC. The encoded protein is CASSPGTYIGYEQYF.

As concerns this clonotype: One end of the junction fails to match germline, which may point to a read error. The rearrangement links TRBV12-3 or TRBV12-4 to TRBJ1-5, with D hard to call. The CDR3 contains 15 residues. The CDR3 sequence is CASSFGRRSNQPQHF. The CDR3 DNA reads TGTGCCAGCAGTTTCGGCAGGAGAAGCAATCAACCCCAGCATTTT.

This clonotype was seen more than once but under ten times. V and J are TRBV13 and TRBJ2-1; D is perhaps TRBD2 (6 bases). From germline, CDR1 is PRHDT and CDR2 FYEKMQ (reference sequence). This CDR3 has 15 residues. Deletions cut 2 bases from V and 5 bases from J, with 13 bases between. CDR3 DNA sequence: TGTGCCAGCAGCTTATGGGCTAGCGCGCACAATGAGCAGTTCTTC. This codes for CASSLWASAHNEQFF.

This clonotype was counted at least ten times. The chain recombines TRBV6-1 with TRBJ2-2; 10 bases fit TRBD1. The CDR3 extends over 15 amino acids. In germline, CDR1 is MNHNS, CDR2 SASEGT. V gave up 3 bases and J gave up 7 bases; unmatched junction bases: 5. The CDR3 DNA sequence: TGTGCCAGCAGTGAGCAGACAGGGGGCATCGGGGAGCTGTTTTTT. This sequence encodes CASSEQTGGIGELFF.

This clonotype was observed many times. V gene TRBV15 combines with J gene TRBJ2-3; D call uncertain. Between the trimmed V and J ends, which lost 6 bases and 5 bases, there was a span of 15 bases. Germline V gene lookup returns CDR1 LNHNV and CDR2 YYDKDF (reference sequence). The CDR3 totals 14 residues. The CDR3 DNA is TGTGCCACCAGTTACATGGTCGGTGGAGATACGCAGTATTTT. This translates into CATSYMVGGDTQYF.

This clonotype was counted between two and nine times. Since a much larger clone is just one base distant, this may be a read error. The gene calls are TRBV6-1 and TRBJ1-2; D might be TRBD1 (6 bases). Trimming took off 6 bases at V and 7 bases at J, with 15 bases between the two ends. Germline V gene data show CDR1 as MNHNS and CDR2 as SASEGT. There are 13 residues in the CDR3. The CDR3 loop reads CASRTDRPGGYTF. Here the CDR3 DNA reads TGTGCCAGCAGAACCGACAGGCCGGGTGGCTACACCTTC.

V usage is TRBV5-4 and J usage is TRBJ2-1; D remains ambiguous. Germline lookup yields CDR1 SGHNT and CDR2 YYREEE (reference sequence). V shed 4 bases and J shed 3 bases, with 14 bases lying between them. The CDR3 covers 15 residues. The chain's CDR3 is CASSRAPAHYNEQFF. CDR3 coding DNA: TGTGCCAGCAGCCGAGCTCCAGCGCACTACAATGAGCAGTTCTTC.

The rearrangement joins TRBV7-8 to TRBJ1-3, with D possibly being TRBD1 (6 bases). V shed 5 bases and J shed 4 bases, with 21 bases lying between them. The CDR3 runs to 17 residues. Germline V gene lookup returns CDR1 SGHVS and CDR2 FQNEAQ. The CDR3 nucleotides are TGTGCCAGCAGCGCATGGTTCAGTGGGGGCGCCGGAAACACCATATATTTT. It translates to CASSAWFSGGAGNTIYF. Drawing the rest from reference TRBV7-8 and TRBJ1-3, the complete variable domain is GAGVSQSPRYKVAKRGQDVALRCDPISGHVSLFWYQQALGQGPEFLTYFQNEAQLDKSGLPSDRFFAERPEGSVSTLKIQRTQQEDSAVYLCASSAWFSGGAGNTIYFGEGSWLTVV.

This clonotype was seen a handful of times. The gene calls are TRBV4-3 and TRBJ1-1; D remains unclear. Trimming stripped 1 base from V and 1 base from J, with 10 bases between. In germline, CDR1 is LGHNA, CDR2 YSLEER. The CDR3 contains 15 residues. The CDR3 spells CASSQAPTGNTEAFF. CDR3 DNA: TGCGCCAGCAGCCAAGCACCAACGGGGAACACTGAAGCTTTCTTT.

This clonotype was picked up many times. This chain joins TRBV11-3 and TRBJ2-2; D may be TRBD2 (6 bases). Germline V lookup: CDR1 SGHNT, CDR2 YENEEA. CDR3 length equals 13 residues. Trimming pared 5 bases from V and 3 bases from J, leaving 7 bases between. CDR3 DNA: TGTGCCAGCAGCCGGGAGTACACCGGGGAGCTGTTTTTT. It codes for CASSREYTGELFF.